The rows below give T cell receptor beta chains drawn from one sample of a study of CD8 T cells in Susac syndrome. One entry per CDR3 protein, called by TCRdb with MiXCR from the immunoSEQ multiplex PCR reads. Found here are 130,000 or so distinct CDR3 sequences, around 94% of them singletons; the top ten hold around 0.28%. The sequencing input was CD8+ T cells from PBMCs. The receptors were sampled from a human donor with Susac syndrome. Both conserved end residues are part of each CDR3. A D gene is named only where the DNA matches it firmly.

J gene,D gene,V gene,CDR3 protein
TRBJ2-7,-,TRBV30,CAWAGPGIEQYF
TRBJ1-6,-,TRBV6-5,CASSGRINSPLHF
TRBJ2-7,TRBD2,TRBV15,CATSRGVGTSGELWYEQYF
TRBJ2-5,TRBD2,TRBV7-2,CASSGSGGAGETQYF
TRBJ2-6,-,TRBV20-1,CSARDIGFDGANVLTF
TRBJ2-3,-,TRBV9,CASSADTFSDTQYF
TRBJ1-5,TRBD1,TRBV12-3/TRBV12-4,CASRGQAGQPQHF
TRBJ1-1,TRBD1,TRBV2,CASRDRVTEAFF
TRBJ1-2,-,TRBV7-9,CASSIRRQENTNGYTF
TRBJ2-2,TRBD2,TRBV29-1,CSVTSGGAGTGELFF
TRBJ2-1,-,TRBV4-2,CASSQKDQFF
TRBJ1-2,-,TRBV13,CASSLVGSVYGYTF
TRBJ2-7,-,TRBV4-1,CASSQDPGSSYEQYF
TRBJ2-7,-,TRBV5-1,CASSFRPVYEQYF
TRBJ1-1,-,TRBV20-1,CSALELGAGTNTEAFF
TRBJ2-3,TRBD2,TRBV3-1,CASSYSGDSDTQYF
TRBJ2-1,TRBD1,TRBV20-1,CSARGTGGSPYNEQFF
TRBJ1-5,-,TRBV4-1,CASSQTVNQPQHF
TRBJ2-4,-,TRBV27,CASSSPRAGVAKNIQYF
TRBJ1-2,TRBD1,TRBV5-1,CASSSLGTAYGYTF
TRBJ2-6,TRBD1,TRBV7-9,CASSLEGARGANVLTF
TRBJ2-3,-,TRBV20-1,CSGTGLLSTDTQYF
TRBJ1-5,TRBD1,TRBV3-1,CASSQGGQGASQPQHF
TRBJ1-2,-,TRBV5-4,CASSLLGGYTF
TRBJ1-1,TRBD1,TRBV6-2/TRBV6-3,CASRMDREDWMNTEAFF
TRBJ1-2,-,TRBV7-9,CASSAAAMESIGGYTF
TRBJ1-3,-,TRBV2,CASSDHRDPSGNTIYF
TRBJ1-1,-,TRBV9,CASSVYGTNTEAFF
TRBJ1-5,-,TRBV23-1,CASSQSRDSLERQPQHF
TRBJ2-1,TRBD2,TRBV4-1,CASSQLTSGAYNEQFF
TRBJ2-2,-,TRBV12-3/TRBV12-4,CASSPVLGGELFF
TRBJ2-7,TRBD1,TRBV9,CASSEGGQPYEQYF
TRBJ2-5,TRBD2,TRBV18,CASSPGGQETQYF
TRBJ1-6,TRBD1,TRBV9,CASSVGGTGPNSPLHF
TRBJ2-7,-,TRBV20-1,CSAREVRTYEQYF
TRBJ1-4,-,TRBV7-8,CASSTWGATNEKLFF
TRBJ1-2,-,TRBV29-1,CSVAGPYGYTF
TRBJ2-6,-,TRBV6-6,CASTQGGANVLTF
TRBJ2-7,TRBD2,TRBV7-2,CASSLIVSGGEEQYF
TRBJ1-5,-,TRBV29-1,CSVVLKGELSNQPQHF
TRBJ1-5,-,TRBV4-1,CASSQGGKGSPQHF
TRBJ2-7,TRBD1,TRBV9,CASSAGDRGWDEQYF
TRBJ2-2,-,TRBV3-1,CASSQGTSTGELFF
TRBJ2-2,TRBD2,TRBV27,CASTAGVAGELFF
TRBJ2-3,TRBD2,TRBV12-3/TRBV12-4,CASSLELAGGEDTQYF
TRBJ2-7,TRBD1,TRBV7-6,CASSPGQGMPHYEQYF
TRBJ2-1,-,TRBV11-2,CASSFNHEQFF
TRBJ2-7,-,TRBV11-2,CASSLVAGAGYEQYF
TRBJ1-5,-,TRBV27,CASGTTYSNQPQHF
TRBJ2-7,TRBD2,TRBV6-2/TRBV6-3,CASSYRLAGVNEQYF
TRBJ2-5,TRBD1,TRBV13,CASSLSDRGLGETQYF
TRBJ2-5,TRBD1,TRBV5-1,CASSPRTGPETQYF
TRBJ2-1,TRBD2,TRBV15,CATSRRLAGSEQFF
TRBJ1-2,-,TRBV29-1,CSAPISSGGYTF